The 19 T cell receptor beta chains given below trace back to one sample, sequenced in a study of response to subunit inactivated influenza vaccine. MiXCR was run by TCRdb on the RT-PCR reads, yielding one entry per CDR3 protein. The sample comprises roughly 780,000 distinct CDR3 sequences, under 20% of which are singletons, and 9.5% to 13% rests with the top ten. The input for sequencing was PBMCs from blood, taken 5 days after vaccination. These receptors were obtained from a man in his fifties or sixties who received an inactivated influenza vaccine.

This clonotype was seen ten or more times. The genes are TRBV20-1 and TRBJ2-5, with TRBD2 identical over 9 bases. The trim removed 6 bases at V and 5 bases at J, leaving 7 bases unmatched. Germline V gene sequence: CDR1 DFQATT, CDR2 SNEGSKA (reference sequence). The CDR3 consists of 13 residues. For the CDR3, the DNA is TGCAGTGCCGTCGGGACTAGCTTGGAGACCCAGTACTTC. This translates into CSAVGTSLETQYF.

A few counts support this clonotype. This rearrangement joins TRBV20-1 to TRBJ1-6; weak D call: TRBD1 (6 bases). The V end lost 5 bases, the J end lost 7 bases, and 12 bases lay between the germline ends. This CDR3 has 13 amino acids. Germline CDR1 is DFQATT and CDR2 is SNEGSKA (reference sequence). Here the CDR3 reads CSALRGGNSPLHF. CDR3 in DNA: TGCAGTGCTCTCAGGGGAGGGAATTCACCCCTCCACTTT.

In its sample, this clonotype was seen a few times. The chain uses TRBV18 and TRBJ2-4; D perhaps matches TRBD1 (5 bases). The CDR3 has 13 residues. Per germline, CDR1 KGHSH and CDR2 LQKENI. Trimming removed 0 bases from V and 6 bases from J, with 6 bases in between. The CDR3 spells CASSPPGANIQYF. CDR3 DNA sequence: TGTGCCAGCTCACCACCAGGGGCAAACATTCAGTACTTC.

The chain couples TRBV10-3 to TRBJ2-5; D unclear. The germline V gene has CDR1 ENHRY and CDR2 SYGVKD. V was cut by 3 bases and J by 2 bases, with 4 bases left in between. This CDR3 is built from 12 residues. CDR3 bases: TGTGCCATCAGTGACAAACAAGAGACCCAGTACTTC. Amino acid sequence: CAISDKQETQYF.

The chain combines TRBV18 with TRBJ2-1, with 8 nucleotides matching TRBD1. Unmatched junction bases numbered 11, after V lost 3 bases and J lost 7 bases. This CDR3 has 16 residues. CDR1 is KGHSH, CDR2 LQKENI, per germline. The CDR3 DNA is TGTGCCAGCTCACCCCTGCCGGACAGGGTTATGAATGAGCAGTTCTTC. This translates into CASSPLPDRVMNEQFF.

Ten or more counts support this clonotype. The chain links TRBV29-1 to TRBJ2-7; D unclear. CDR1 is SQVTM, CDR2 ANQGSEA, per germline. CDR3 length equals 12 residues. Between the trimmed V and J ends, which lost 3 bases and 6 bases, there was a span of 12 bases. CDR3 protein: CSVERTPGEQYF. In DNA form, the CDR3 reads TGCAGCGTTGAGAGAACACCGGGCGAGCAGTACTTC.

V is TRBV7-2 and J is TRBJ2-1; TRBD1 agrees at 7 bases. Trimming at V came to 5 bases and at J to 1 base, leaving 5 bases not matched to a gene. Germline CDR1 SGHTA, CDR2 FQGNSA. The CDR3 has 15 amino acids. The chain's CDR3 is CASSPDRQSYNEQFF. As DNA, the CDR3 is TGTGCCAGCAGCCCGGACAGGCAATCCTACAATGAGCAGTTCTTC.

This clonotype was found a few times. This chain uses TRBV7-2 with TRBJ2-2; the match to TRBD2 covers 11 bases. With 5 bases clipped from V and 4 bases from J, the junction kept 6 bases outside the gene matches. The CDR3 extends over 16 amino acids. Germline values: CDR1 SGHTA, CDR2 FQGNSA. The CDR3 loop reads CASSRRLAGTTGELFF. CDR3 nucleotide sequence: TGTGCCAGCAGCCGGAGACTAGCGGGGACCACCGGGGAGCTGTTTTTT.

J is TRBJ2-5 and V is TRBV27, with 7 bases identical to TRBD1. The CDR3 has 15 amino acids. Germline V CDR1 and CDR2: MNHEY, SMNVEV (reference sequence). V was pared by 5 bases and J by 5 bases, with 11 bases of the junction left unmatched. CDR3 loop: CASSRGDSLMETQYF. CDR3 coding DNA: TGTGCCAGCAGTCGAGGGGACAGCCTCATGGAGACCCAGTACTTC.

The chain combines TRBV7-8 with TRBJ2-1; 7 bases agree with TRBD1. J was trimmed by 7 bases and V by 0 bases; bases with no gene match: 6. The CDR3 sequence is 15 residues long. From germline, CDR1 is SGHVS and CDR2 FQNEAQ. The CDR3, as DNA: TGTGCCAGCAGCTTAGCGGATACAGGGGTTAATGAGCAGTTCTTC. This gives the protein CASSLADTGVNEQFF. The full variable domain, its missing parts supplied by reference TRBV7-8 and TRBJ2-1, is GAGVSQSPRYKVAKRGQDVALRCDPISGHVSLFWYQQALGQGPEFLTYFQNEAQLDKSGLPSDRFFAERPEGSVSTLKIQRTQQEDSAVYLCASSLADTGVNEQFFGPGTRLTVL.

This chain links TRBV11-2 with TRBJ2-7; D unresolved. This CDR3 has 15 amino acids. Germline CDR1 is SGHAT and CDR2 is FQNNGV. Trimming stripped 4 bases from V and 2 bases from J, with 15 bases between. DNA for the CDR3: TGTGCCAGCAGCTACGCCCGGGCCCGGCCCTACGAGCAGTACTTC. Its protein product is CASSYARARPYEQYF. Combining the CDR3 with reference TRBV11-2 and TRBJ2-7 gives the whole variable domain EAGVAQSPRYKIIEKRQSVAFWCNPISGHATLYWYQQILGQGPKLLIQFQNNGVVDDSQLPKDRFSAERLKGVDSTLKIQPAKLEDSAVYLCASSYARARPYEQYFGPGTRLTVT.

The chain links TRBV3-1 to TRBJ2-7, with 9 positions matching TRBD1. Trimming took 4 bases from V and 4 from J; bases not matched to a gene: 8. Germline V gene data show CDR1 as LGHDT and CDR2 as YNNKEL (reference sequence). CDR3 size: 15 residues. CDR3 protein: CASSLLGDRVYEQYF. CDR3 DNA: TGTGCCAGCAGCCTCTTGGGGGACAGGGTTTACGAGCAGTACTTC.

The table lists this clonotype with a few counts. The rearrangement joins TRBV6-5 to TRBJ1-5; the D is unclear. The ends were cut back, 4 bases at V and 0 bases at J, with 10 bases in the middle. The germline CDR1 and CDR2 sequences are MNHEY and SVGAGI. CDR3 length: 15 amino acids. CDR3: CASSWSAYSNQPQHF. In DNA form, the CDR3 reads TGTGCCAGCAGTTGGTCCGCTTATAGCAATCAGCCCCAGCATTTT.

V is TRBV4-3 and J is TRBJ1-1; D is unclear. V lost 2 bases and J 6 bases, leaving 13 bases between the germline ends. The CDR3 contains 14 residues. CDR1 and CDR2 (germline): LGHNA, YSLEER. The CDR3 DNA reads as TGCGCCAGCAGCCAACCCCTTAGGTCGGCTGAAGCTTTCTTT. Encoded protein: CASSQPLRSAEAFF.

V is TRBV11-2 and J is TRBJ1-2; TRBD1 aligns across 9 bases. The CDR3 spans 13 residues. V lost 6 bases and J lost 6; bases outside the gene matches: 5. The germline V gene has CDR1 SGHAT and CDR2 FQNNGV. This chain's CDR3 is CASRTTGGDGYTF. The CDR3 coding sequence is TGTGCCAGCAGGACCACAGGGGGCGATGGCTACACCTTC. Supplemented by reference TRBV11-2 and TRBJ1-2, the full variable domain reads EAGVAQSPRYKIIEKRQSVAFWCNPISGHATLYWYQQILGQGPKLLIQFQNNGVVDDSQLPKDRFSAERLKGVDSTLKIQPAKLEDSAVYLCASRTTGGDGYTFGSGTRLTVV.

The chain uses TRBV29-1 and TRBJ1-1, with D unclear. This CDR3 has 13 amino acids. V shed 0 bases and J shed 0 bases, with 5 bases lying between them. Per the germline V gene, CDR1 is SQVTM and CDR2 is ANQGSEA. The CDR3 spells CSVEDQLNTEAFF. CDR3 sequence (DNA): TGCAGCGTTGAAGATCAGCTGAACACTGAAGCTTTCTTT.

The rearrangement links TRBV20-1 to TRBJ2-4; D gene ambiguous. Germline V lookup: CDR1 DFQATT, CDR2 SNEGSKA (reference sequence). Trimming stripped 4 bases from V and 0 bases from J, with 10 bases between. The CDR3 has 14 amino acids. The CDR3 sequence is CSANDKLAKNIQYF. As DNA, the CDR3 is TGCAGTGCTAACGATAAGCTAGCCAAAAACATTCAGTACTTC.

This chain links TRBV4-3 with TRBJ2-3; D possibly uses TRBD1 or TRBD2 (5 bases each). Trimming took off 0 bases at V and 2 bases at J, with 12 bases between the two ends. The germline CDR1 and CDR2 sequences are LGHNA and YSLEER. There are 16 residues in the CDR3. The CDR3 loop is CASSQDPGRLTDTQYF. The CDR3 DNA reads TGCGCCAGCAGCCAAGATCCAGGGAGACTCACAGATACGCAGTATTTT.

V usage is TRBV6-5 and J usage is TRBJ2-4; a possible D gene is TRBD2 (6 bases). Germline V gene data show CDR1 as MNHEY and CDR2 as SVGAGI. The CDR3 is 16 residues long. Trimming stripped 0 bases from V and 2 bases from J, with 11 bases between. The CDR3 protein is CASSYSSGTTKNIQYF. The CDR3 bases are TGTGCCAGCAGTTACTCTAGCGGTACAACCAAAAACATTCAGTACTTC.